This T cell receptor (beta chain) was identified in a study of blood T cell repertoires in COVID-19. The germline V gene has CDR1 ENHRY and CDR2 SYGVKD. The length of the CDR3 is 12 residues. The V and J ends lost 9 bases and 4 bases respectively, with 9 bases between them. Here immunoSEQ multiplex PCR was the method, and the copy in TCRdb shows in-frame clones only, minus some. The table includes roughly 480,000 clones, roughly 89% detected once. Sequenced sample: peripheral blood. The chain combines TRBV10-3 with TRBJ2-2, with a possible D match to TRBD1 (5 bases). This receptor was identified in a man aged 18-30 years with COVID-19, enrolled during active disease. The CDR3 region is CAIRQPTGELFF. The CDR3 bases are TGTGCCATAAGACAGCCCACCGGGGAGCTGTTTTTT.